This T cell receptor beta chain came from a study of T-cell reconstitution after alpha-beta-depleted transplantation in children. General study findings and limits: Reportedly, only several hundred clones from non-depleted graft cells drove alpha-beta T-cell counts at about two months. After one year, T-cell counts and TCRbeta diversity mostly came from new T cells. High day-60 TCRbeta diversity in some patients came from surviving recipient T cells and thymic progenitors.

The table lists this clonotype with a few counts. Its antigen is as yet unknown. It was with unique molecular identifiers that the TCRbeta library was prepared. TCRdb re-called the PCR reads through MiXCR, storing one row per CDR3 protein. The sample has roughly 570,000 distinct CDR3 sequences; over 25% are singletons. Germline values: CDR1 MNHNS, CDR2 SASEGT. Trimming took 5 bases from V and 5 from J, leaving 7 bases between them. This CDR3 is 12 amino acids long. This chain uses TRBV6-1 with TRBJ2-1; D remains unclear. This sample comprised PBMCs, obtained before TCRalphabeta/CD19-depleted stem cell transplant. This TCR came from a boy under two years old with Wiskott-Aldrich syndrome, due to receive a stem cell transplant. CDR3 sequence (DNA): TGTGCCAGCAGTAGGCAGAACAATGAGCAGTTCTTC. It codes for CASSRQNNEQFF.